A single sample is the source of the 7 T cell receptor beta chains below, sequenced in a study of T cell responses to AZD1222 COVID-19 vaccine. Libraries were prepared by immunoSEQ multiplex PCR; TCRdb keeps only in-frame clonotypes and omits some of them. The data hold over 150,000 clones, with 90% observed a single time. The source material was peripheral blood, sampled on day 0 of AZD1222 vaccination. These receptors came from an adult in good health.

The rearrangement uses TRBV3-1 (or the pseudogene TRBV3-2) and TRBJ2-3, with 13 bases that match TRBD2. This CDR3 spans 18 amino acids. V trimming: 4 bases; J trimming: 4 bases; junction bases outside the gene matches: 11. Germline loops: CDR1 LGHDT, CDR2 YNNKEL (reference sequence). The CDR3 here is CASSPKTSGGRSPDTQYF. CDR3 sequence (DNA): TGTGCCAGCAGCCCCAAGACTAGCGGGGGGCGCTCTCCAGATACGCAGTATTTT.

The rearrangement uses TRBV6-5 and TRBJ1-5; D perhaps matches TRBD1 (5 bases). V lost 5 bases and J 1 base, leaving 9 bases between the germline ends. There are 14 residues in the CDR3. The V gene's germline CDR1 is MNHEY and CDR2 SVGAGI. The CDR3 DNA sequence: TGTGCCAGCAGTCCGGGACGGAGCAATCAGCCCCAGCATTTT. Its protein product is CASSPGRSNQPQHF.

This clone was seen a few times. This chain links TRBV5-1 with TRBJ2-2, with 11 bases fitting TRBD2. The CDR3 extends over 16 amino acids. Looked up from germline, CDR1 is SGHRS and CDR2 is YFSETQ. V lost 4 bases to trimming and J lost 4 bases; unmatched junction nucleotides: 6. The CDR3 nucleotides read TGCGCCAGCAGCGGGGCTAGCGGGGGGCCCACCGGGGAGCTGTTTTTT. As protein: CASSGASGGPTGELFF.

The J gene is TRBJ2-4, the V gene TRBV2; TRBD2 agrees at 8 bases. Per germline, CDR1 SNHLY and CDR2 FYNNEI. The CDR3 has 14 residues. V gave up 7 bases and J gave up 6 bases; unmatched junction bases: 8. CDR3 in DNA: TGTGCCAGCACCAAAGGACTAGCCGTAAACATTCAGTACTTC. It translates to CASTKGLAVNIQYF.

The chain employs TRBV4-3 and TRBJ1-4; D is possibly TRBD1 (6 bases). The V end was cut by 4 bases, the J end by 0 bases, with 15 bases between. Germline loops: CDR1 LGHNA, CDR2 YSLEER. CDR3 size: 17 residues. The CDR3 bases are TGCGCCAGCAGCCCCGGGCAGGGGAGTGCAACTAATGAAAAACTGTTTTTT. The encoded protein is CASSPGQGSATNEKLFF.

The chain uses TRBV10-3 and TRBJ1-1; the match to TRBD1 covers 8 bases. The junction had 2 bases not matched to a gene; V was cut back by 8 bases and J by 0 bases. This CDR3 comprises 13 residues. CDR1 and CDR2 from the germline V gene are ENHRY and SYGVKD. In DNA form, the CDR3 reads TGTGCCATCCAGGGGGCTATGAACACTGAAGCTTTCTTT. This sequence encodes CAIQGAMNTEAFF.

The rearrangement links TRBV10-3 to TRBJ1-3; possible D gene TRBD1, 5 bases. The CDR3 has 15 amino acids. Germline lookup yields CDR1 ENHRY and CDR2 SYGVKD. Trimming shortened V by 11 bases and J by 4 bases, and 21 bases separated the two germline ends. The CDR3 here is CAGGDVALTGNTIYF. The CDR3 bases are TGTGCCGGGGGGGACGTAGCATTGACCGGAAACACCATATATTTT.